This T cell receptor beta chain was obtained from a study of T-cell memory formation after mild COVID-19. In TCRdb, the 5' RACE reads were re-called with MiXCR into one record per CDR3 protein. This table has 400,000 to 500,000 distinct CDR3 sequences, 20% to 25% appearing once. With 3 bases clipped from V and 1 base from J, the junction kept 9 bases outside the gene matches. Germline V gives CDR1 SGHRS, CDR2 YFSETQ. CDR3 size: 16 residues. This clonotype occurred many times. Its target is not known. Broader study findings: Pre-infection memory contained some responding clones, which suggested that cross-reactive memory had joined. SARS-CoV-2 specificity was not confirmed for second-wave clones peaking on day 37.

Material: PBMCs or a T cell subset sorted from them (not recorded which). V is TRBV5-1 and J is TRBJ2-5; TRBD2 aligns across 7 bases. The TCR comes from an adult woman who had mild COVID-19 (a few samples of this study predate the infection). Cell type and time point are not known. CDR3 protein: CASSSFFGGSQETQYF. The CDR3 coding sequence is TGCGCCAGCAGCTCTTTCTTCGGCGGGAGCCAAGAGACCCAGTACTTC.